This T cell receptor beta chain came from a study of cytomegalovirus exposure and HLA in healthy donors. Findings and caveats of the study: In a later analysis, TCR beta V- and J-gene trimming showed a link to a missense DCLRE1C variant.

As to this clone: The antigen is not known.

The PCR made use of 60 Vbeta and 13 Jbeta primers. Clones were sequenced by immunoSEQ multiplex PCR, and TCRdb holds only the in-frame ones, with some missing. The sample has 150,000 to 200,000 clones, more than 80% seen once. V shed 8 bases and J 5 bases; nucleotides not matched to a gene: 19. The CDR3 contains 17 residues. The germline V gene encodes CDR1 SGHVS and CDR2 FNYEAQ. The source of this sequence is a young woman in good health and CMV-seronegative. The chain has TRBV7-6 and TRBJ2-7; 9 bases agree with TRBD2. The specimen was PBMCs. For the CDR3, the DNA is TGTGCCAGCGGGGGTGGTGGGTACGAGCGGGAGGACCACGAGCAGTACTTC. It yields the protein CASGGGGYEREDHEQYF.